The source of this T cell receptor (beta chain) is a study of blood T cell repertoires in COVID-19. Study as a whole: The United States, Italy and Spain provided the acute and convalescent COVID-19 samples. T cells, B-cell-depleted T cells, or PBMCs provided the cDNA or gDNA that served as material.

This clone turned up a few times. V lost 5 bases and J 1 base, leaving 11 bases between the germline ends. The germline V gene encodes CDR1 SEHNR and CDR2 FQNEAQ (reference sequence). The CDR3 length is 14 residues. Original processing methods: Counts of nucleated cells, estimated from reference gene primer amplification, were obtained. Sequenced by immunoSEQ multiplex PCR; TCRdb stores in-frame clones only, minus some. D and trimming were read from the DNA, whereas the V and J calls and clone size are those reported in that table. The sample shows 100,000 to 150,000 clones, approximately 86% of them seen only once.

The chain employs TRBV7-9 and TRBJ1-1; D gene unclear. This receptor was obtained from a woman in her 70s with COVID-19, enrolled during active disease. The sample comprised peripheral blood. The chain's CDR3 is CASSDQHPNTEAFF. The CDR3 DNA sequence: TGTGCCAGCAGCGATCAACACCCGAACACTGAAGCTTTCTTT.